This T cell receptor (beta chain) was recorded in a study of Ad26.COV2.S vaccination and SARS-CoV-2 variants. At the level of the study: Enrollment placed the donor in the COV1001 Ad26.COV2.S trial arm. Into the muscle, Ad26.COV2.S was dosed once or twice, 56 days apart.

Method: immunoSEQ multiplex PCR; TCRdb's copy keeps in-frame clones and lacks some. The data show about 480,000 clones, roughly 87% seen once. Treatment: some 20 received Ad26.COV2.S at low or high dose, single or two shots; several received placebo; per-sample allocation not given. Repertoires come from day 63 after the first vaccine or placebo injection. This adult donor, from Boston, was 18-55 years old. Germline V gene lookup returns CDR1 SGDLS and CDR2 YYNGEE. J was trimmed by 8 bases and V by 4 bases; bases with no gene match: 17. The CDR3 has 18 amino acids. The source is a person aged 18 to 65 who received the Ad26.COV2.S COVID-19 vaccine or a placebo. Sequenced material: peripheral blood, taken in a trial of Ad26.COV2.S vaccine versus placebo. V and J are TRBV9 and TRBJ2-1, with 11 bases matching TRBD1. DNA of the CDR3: TGTGCCAGCAGCACATCCCAGGGACAGGGGGATATACGGGATGAGCAGTTCTTC. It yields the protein CASSTSQGQGDIRDEQFF.